This entry is about one T cell receptor (beta chain). The data are from a study of cytomegalovirus exposure and HLA in healthy donors. This CDR3 comprises 14 residues. Germline CDR1 MDHEN, CDR2 SYDVKM. Trimming left V 2 bases short and J 14 bases short, with 16 bases between. PCR primers comprised 60 Vbeta and 13 Jbeta primers. This table comes from immunoSEQ multiplex PCR, and its TCRdb copy is limited to in-frame clones, with some not included. Of 100,000 to 150,000 clones listed, around 78% are singletons. Sequencing input: PBMCs. This receptor was obtained from a man in his fifties or sixties in good health and CMV-seropositive. The V call is TRBV28, the J call TRBJ1-6; TRBD1 is a possible D gene (5 bases). Here the CDR3 DNA reads TGTGCCAGCAGTTTACAGGGCCCCCCTAGGACCCTCCACTTT. Protein sequence: CASSLQGPPRTLHF.